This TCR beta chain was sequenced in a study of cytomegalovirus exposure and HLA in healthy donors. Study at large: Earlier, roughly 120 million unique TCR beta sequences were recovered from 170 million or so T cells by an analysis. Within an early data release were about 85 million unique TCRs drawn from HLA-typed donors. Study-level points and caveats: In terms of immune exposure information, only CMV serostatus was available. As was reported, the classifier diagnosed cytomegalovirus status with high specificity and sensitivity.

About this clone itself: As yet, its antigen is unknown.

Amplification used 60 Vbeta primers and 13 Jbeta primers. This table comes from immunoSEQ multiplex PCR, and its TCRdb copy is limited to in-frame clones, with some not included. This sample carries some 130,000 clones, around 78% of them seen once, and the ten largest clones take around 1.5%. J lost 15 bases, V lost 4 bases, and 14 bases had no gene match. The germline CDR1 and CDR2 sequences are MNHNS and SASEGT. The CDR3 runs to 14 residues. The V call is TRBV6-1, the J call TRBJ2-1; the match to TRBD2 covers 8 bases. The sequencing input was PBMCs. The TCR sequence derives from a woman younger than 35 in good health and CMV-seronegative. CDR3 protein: CASSVELAAFFRFF. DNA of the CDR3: TGTGCCAGCAGTGTCGAACTAGCGGCGTTTTTTCGGTTCTTC.